A single sample is the source of the 14 T cell receptor beta chains below, sequenced in a study of early T cells in non-severe SARS-CoV-2 infection (dated by TCRdb to the early 2020s). Libraries were constructed by 5' RACE. The sequencing machine was a NextSeq 500. TCRdb trimmed public reads at Q25 via fastp, called clones via MiXCR and kept in-frame beta chains. Every CDR3 protein is listed once, alongside the most common genes and DNA of its rows. The sample records about 56,000 distinct CDR3 sequences, approximately 10% of which are singletons. In total, the top ten clones hold 6.5% of the sample. Sequenced: whole blood. The receptor source for this set is an adult who was a healthcare worker with PCR-confirmed SARS-CoV-2 infection or an uninfected control (not recorded which).

This rearrangement joins TRBV29-1 to TRBJ2-1, with 10 bases fitting TRBD2. The CDR3 runs 17 residues. The germline V gene has CDR1 SQVTM and CDR2 ANQGSEA. J was trimmed by 0 bases and V by 0 bases; bases with no gene match: 5. CDR3 sequence: CSVEDLRTSGSYNEQFF. The CDR3 nucleotides are TGCAGCGTTGAAGATCTTAGGACTAGCGGCTCCTACAATGAGCAGTTCTTC.

As concerns this clonotype: It may be a read error: a sequence one base away is much more abundant. V usage is TRBV7-9 and J usage is TRBJ1-1, with D perhaps matching TRBD1 (5 bases). V was shortened by 1 base and J by 7 bases, with 7 bases between the two germline ends. Germline loops: CDR1 SEHNR, CDR2 FQNEAQ (reference sequence). This CDR3 has 12 residues. The CDR3 is CASSLVGDEAFF. The CDR3 DNA is TGTGCCAGCAGCTTAGTGGGGGATGAAGCTTTCTTT.

This clonotype was seen only a few times. V gene TRBV10-3 combines with J gene TRBJ2-3; no definite D call. Trimming shortened V by 8 bases and J by 0 bases, and 3 bases separated the two germline ends. Germline CDR1 and CDR2: ENHRY and SYGVKD. The CDR3 has 11 amino acids. CDR3 amino acids: CAIHSTDTQYF. DNA of the CDR3: TGTGCCATCCATAGCACAGATACGCAGTATTTT.

The J gene is TRBJ2-1, the V gene TRBV6-4; the D is unclear. The CDR3 length is 16 residues. Trimming cost V 5 bases and J 8 bases, with 22 bases left between them. CDR1 MRHNA and CDR2 SNTAGT come from the germline V gene. CDR3 residues: CASSSKWIVATDEQFF. The CDR3 nucleotides are TGTGCCAGCAGTTCAAAATGGATAGTGGCTACAGATGAGCAGTTCTTC.

The chain is built from TRBV20-1 and TRBJ2-2, with 7 bases that match TRBD1. Germline CDR1 DFQATT, CDR2 SNEGSKA (reference sequence). The length of the CDR3 is 14 residues. J was trimmed by 1 base and V by 6 bases; bases with no gene match: 5. The CDR3 DNA is TGCAGTGCCCCGGACAGGCGGAACACCGGGGAGCTGTTTTTT. Protein: CSAPDRRNTGELFF.

This clonotype was seen at least ten times. This chain joins TRBV2 and TRBJ1-5, with D possibly matching TRBD1 (5 bases). CDR3 length: 12 amino acids. Per germline, CDR1 SNHLY and CDR2 FYNNEI. V lost 3 bases, J lost 5 bases, and 5 bases lay in between. The CDR3 region has the DNA TGTGCCAGCAGTGACAGGGATCAGCCCCAGCATTTT. It is translated as CASSDRDQPQHF.

This clonotype appeared many times. V usage is TRBV7-9 and J usage is TRBJ2-2, with TRBD1 matching 7 bases. CDR3 length equals 13 residues. Per the germline V gene, CDR1 is SEHNR and CDR2 is FQNEAQ (reference sequence). The ends lost 8 bases at V and 5 bases at J; junction bases unmatched: 5. CDR3 coding DNA: TGTGCCAGCGACAGGGAGAGAACCGGGGAGCTGTTTTTT. This sequence encodes CASDRERTGELFF.

J is TRBJ2-2 and V is TRBV4-2; 12 nucleotides align to TRBD2. The CDR3 has 17 amino acids. Germline V gene sequence: CDR1 LGHNA, CDR2 YNFKEQ. The V and J ends lost 5 bases and 4 bases, in that order; junction bases with no gene match: 8. DNA of the CDR3: TGTGCCAGCAGCACCCGACTAGCGGGAGAGAGCACCGGGGAGCTGTTTTTT. It codes for CASSTRLAGESTGELFF.

As to this clonotype: A much larger clone differs from this one at a single base, so this may be a read error. This rearrangement joins TRBV6-6 to TRBJ2-2; possibly TRBD2 for D (5 bases). This CDR3 has 12 amino acids. CDR1 MNHNY and CDR2 SVGAGI come from the germline V gene (reference sequence). Trimming pared 6 bases from V and 6 bases from J, leaving 8 bases between. The CDR3 loop is CASRAEAGELFF. Here the CDR3 DNA reads TGTGCCAGCAGAGCGGAAGCCGGGGAGCTGTTTTTT.

This clonotype was picked up a small number of times. The V call is TRBV7-2, the J call TRBJ1-1, with D perhaps TRBD1 (5 bases). With 1 base removed from V and 7 bases from J, the gap between germline ends came to 7 bases. CDR3 size: 12 residues. Per the germline V gene, CDR1 is SGHTA and CDR2 is FQGNSA. The CDR3 nucleotides are TGTGCCAGCAGCTTAGACAGGTTTGAAGCTTTCTTT. Amino acids: CASSLDRFEAFF.

This clonotype was found a few times. The genes are TRBV29-1 and TRBJ2-3; 14 bases are a match to TRBD2. Germline-derived CDR1 and CDR2 are SQVTM and ANQGSEA. With V trimmed by 4 bases and J by 3 bases, 15 bases remained unmatched. CDR3 length equals 19 residues. The CDR3 nucleotides are TGCAGCGTTGGCGGACCGGGACTAGCGGGAGACGTGGGGACAGATACGCAGTATTTT. Translated: CSVGGPGLAGDVGTDTQYF.

Ten or more counts support this clonotype. This chain connects TRBV14 to TRBJ2-7; D is possibly TRBD2 (5 bases). The germline V and J ends were trimmed by 0 bases and 1 base, with 16 bases remaining between them. Germline CDR1 SGHDN, CDR2 FVKESK. The length of the CDR3 is 17 residues. CDR3 region: CASSQDLLGGGSYEQYF. The CDR3 nucleotides are TGTGCCAGCAGCCAAGATTTACTAGGCGGCGGATCCTACGAGCAGTACTTC.

J is TRBJ1-1 and V is TRBV11-3, with D possibly TRBD1 on 5 matching bases. V was shortened by 5 bases and J by 13 bases, with 26 bases between the two germline ends. CDR1 and CDR2 from the germline V gene are SGHNT and YENEEA. This CDR3 has 15 amino acids. The CDR3 loop is CASSNRDGRSLKLFF. The CDR3 DNA sequence: TGTGCCAGCAGCAACCGGGACGGGAGGTCCCTGAAGCTTTTCTTT.

This clonotype was picked up a small number of times. The V gene is TRBV5-6, the J gene TRBJ2-7; TRBD1 matches 7 bases. The length of the CDR3 is 18 residues. Per germline, CDR1 SGHDT and CDR2 YYEEEE. The trim removed 2 bases at V and 3 bases at J, leaving 17 bases unmatched. DNA of the CDR3: TGTGCCAGCAGCTTAGGCGGGCAGGGGGTGGTGGCTTTCTACGAGCAGTACTTC. Its translation: CASSLGGQGVVAFYEQYF.